The clone carrying this T cell receptor beta chain was observed many times. Its antigen is undetermined. One end of the junction is discordant with germline, which a read error may explain. This CDR3 comprises 11 residues. It was by 5'RACE with 10-nucleotide random UMIs that the cDNA was made. Each CDR3 protein gets one entry after TCRdb re-called the 5' RACE reads with MiXCR. The table has 25,000 to 35,000 distinct CDR3 sequences, 3% to 3.5% seen once. The sample comes from a study of neurological immune-mediated disorders. Study outcomes and limitations: The study found no CDR3 amino acid sequences shared by expanded clones across subjects, suggesting private repertoires in all groups. HTLV-1-associated myelopathy had the most TCR clonal expansion, while multiple sclerosis had the least, a level that fell below healthy controls. None of the features examined (clinical or MRI) was associated with the multiple sclerosis repertoire cluster.

The material sequenced was PBMCs. This receptor was identified in a woman aged 30 to 39 with multiple sclerosis. This sequence joins TRBV12-3 or TRBV12-4 and TRBJ1-6; D is undetermined. CDR3: CASSHGSPLNF. The CDR3 coding sequence is TGTGCCAGCAGCCATGGGTCACCCCTCAACTTT.